This is a list of T cell receptor beta chains from one sample in a study of shared clonotypes between healthy human individuals. Here immunoSEQ multiplex PCR was the method, and the copy in TCRdb shows in-frame clones only, minus some. This sample yields 2 million to 2.5 million clones, of which about nine tenths are seen a single time; around 0.35% belongs to the top ten. Sequenced sample: naive CD4+ T cells from PBMCs. The receptors stem from a young man in good health. Some clones in this sample may be carry-over from other donors' samples. The CDR3 runs from the conserved cysteine through the conserved F or W. A D gene is named only where the DNA matches it firmly. Only some rows state a clone size, as once, few, many or a class for expanded clones.

abundance: .
len: 12
j_gene: TRBJ1-2
d_gene: .
v_gene: TRBV29-1
CDR3aa: CSVMGQGYGYTF
CDR3nt: TGCAGCGTTATGGGGCAGGGCTATGGCTACACCTTC

abundance: .
len: 13
j_gene: TRBJ2-5
d_gene: .
v_gene: TRBV27
CDR3aa: CASRGRDQETQYF
CDR3nt: TGTGCCAGCAGGGGACGGGACCAAGAGACCCAGTACTTC

abundance: .
len: 16
j_gene: TRBJ1-4
d_gene: TRBD1
v_gene: TRBV28
CDR3aa: CASRGGTARSNEKLFF
CDR3nt: TGTGCCAGCAGGGGGGGGACAGCGCGGAGTAATGAAAAACTGTTTTTT

abundance: .
len: 14
j_gene: TRBJ2-4
d_gene: .
v_gene: TRBV5-6
CDR3aa: CASSLGGQKNIQYF
CDR3nt: TGTGCCAGCAGCTTGGGAGGTCAAAAAAACATTCAGTACTTC

abundance: .
len: 15
j_gene: TRBJ1-5
d_gene: TRBD1
v_gene: TRBV5-4
CDR3aa: CASSTDRGPNQPQHF
CDR3nt: TGTGCCAGCAGCACGGACAGGGGGCCTAATCAGCCCCAGCATTTT

abundance: .
len: 15
j_gene: TRBJ2-7
d_gene: .
v_gene: TRBV10-3
CDR3aa: CAISEPRTDTYEQYF
CDR3nt: TGTGCCATCAGTGAGCCCCGGACAGATACCTACGAGCAGTACTTC

abundance: .
len: 14
j_gene: TRBJ2-5
d_gene: .
v_gene: TRBV6-6
CDR3aa: CASRERQWSETQYF
CDR3nt: TGTGCCAGCAGGGAACGCCAATGGTCAGAGACCCAGTACTTC

abundance: .
len: 10
j_gene: TRBJ1-4
d_gene: .
v_gene: TRBV29-1
CDR3aa: CSVHGEKLFF
CDR3nt: TGCAGCGTACACGGCGAAAAACTGTTTTTT

abundance: .
len: 17
j_gene: TRBJ2-1
d_gene: TRBD2
v_gene: TRBV5-4
CDR3aa: CASSPPGLAGGYNEQFF
CDR3nt: TGTGCCAGCAGCCCACCGGGACTAGCGGGAGGATACAATGAGCAGTTCTTC

abundance: .
len: 15
j_gene: TRBJ2-1
d_gene: .
v_gene: TRBV5-1
CDR3aa: CASSSVAATYNEQFF
CDR3nt: TGCGCCAGCAGCTCGGTAGCAGCGACCTACAATGAGCAGTTCTTC

abundance: few
len: 15
j_gene: TRBJ1-1
d_gene: .
v_gene: TRBV27
CDR3aa: CASSPLTPTGTEAFF
CDR3nt: TGTGCCAGCAGTCCCCTCACACCGACAGGCACTGAAGCTTTCTTT

abundance: .
len: 17
j_gene: TRBJ2-1
d_gene: .
v_gene: TRBV19
CDR3aa: CASSIRLLREDSNEQFF
CDR3nt: TGTGCCAGTAGTATACGGCTGCTACGGGAGGACAGCAATGAGCAGTTCTTC

abundance: .
len: 11
j_gene: TRBJ2-1
d_gene: .
v_gene: TRBV25-1
CDR3aa: CASSGNNEQFF
CDR3nt: TGTGCCAGCAGTGGGAACAATGAGCAGTTCTTC

abundance: .
len: 14
j_gene: TRBJ2-4
d_gene: .
v_gene: TRBV19
CDR3aa: CASAPGEDKNIQYF
CDR3nt: TGTGCCAGTGCGCCCGGAGAGGACAAAAACATTCAGTACTTC

abundance: .
len: 14
j_gene: TRBJ2-7
d_gene: .
v_gene: TRBV6-5
CDR3aa: CASSYSGGTYEQYF
CDR3nt: TGTGCCAGCAGTTACTCCGGGGGAACCTACGAGCAGTACTTC

abundance: once
len: 13
j_gene: TRBJ1-1
d_gene: .
v_gene: TRBV6-1
CDR3aa: CASSNLGGTEAFF
CDR3nt: TGTGCCAGCAGTAATCTAGGGGGCACTGAAGCTTTCTTT

abundance: .
len: 18
j_gene: TRBJ2-2
d_gene: TRBD2
v_gene: TRBV11-2
CDR3aa: CASSLRRLGGRAAGELFF
CDR3nt: TGTGCCAGCAGCTTAAGGAGGTTGGGCGGGAGGGCCGCCGGGGAGCTGTTTTTT

abundance: .
len: 13
j_gene: TRBJ1-1
d_gene: .
v_gene: TRBV11-3
CDR3aa: CASSLVPNTEAFF
CDR3nt: TGTGCCAGCAGCTTAGTACCGAACACTGAAGCTTTCTTT

abundance: few
len: 13
j_gene: TRBJ2-2
d_gene: .
v_gene: TRBV5-6
CDR3aa: CASSLVGTGELFF
CDR3nt: TGTGCCAGCAGCTTGGTGGGAACCGGGGAGCTGTTTTTT

abundance: .
len: 15
j_gene: TRBJ2-5
d_gene: .
v_gene: TRBV19
CDR3aa: CASSITAFPQETQYF
CDR3nt: TGTGCCAGTAGTATTACAGCATTTCCACAAGAGACCCAGTACTTC

abundance: .
len: 15
j_gene: TRBJ1-4
d_gene: .
v_gene: TRBV7-2
CDR3aa: CASSLGSATNEKLFF
CDR3nt: TGTGCCAGCAGCCTCGGGAGTGCAACTAATGAAAAACTGTTTTTT

abundance: .
len: 16
j_gene: TRBJ2-1
d_gene: .
v_gene: TRBV28
CDR3aa: CASSVTESTYYNEQFF
CDR3nt: TGTGCCAGCAGTGTGACAGAGTCAACGTATTACAATGAGCAGTTCTTC